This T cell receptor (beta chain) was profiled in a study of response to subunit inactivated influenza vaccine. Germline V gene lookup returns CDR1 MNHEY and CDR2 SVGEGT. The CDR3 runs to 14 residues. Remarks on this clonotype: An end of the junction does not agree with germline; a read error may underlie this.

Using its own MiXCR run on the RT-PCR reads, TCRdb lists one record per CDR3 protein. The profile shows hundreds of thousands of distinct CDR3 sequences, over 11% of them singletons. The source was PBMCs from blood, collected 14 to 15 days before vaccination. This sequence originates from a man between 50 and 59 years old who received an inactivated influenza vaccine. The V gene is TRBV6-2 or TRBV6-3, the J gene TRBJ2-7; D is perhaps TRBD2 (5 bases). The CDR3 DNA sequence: TGTGCCAGCAGTGACTCAGGAGGATCGGGGGAGCAGTACTTC. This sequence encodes CASSDSGGSGEQYF.